These 30 T cell receptor beta chains were sequenced from one sample in a study of early stage breast cancer tumors (dated by TCRdb to the late 2010s). Libraries were built with the immunoSEQ multiplex PCR assay. TCRdb re-hosts the immuneACCESS table, in-frame sequences only. Its copies lack some clones; in the studies checked, an unresolved V gene accounts for under half of them, and the cause for the rest is not known. The sample profile shows some 20,000 clones; around 83% of them were found once. The top ten hold about 1.7% of the sample. Material: blood. Source of these receptors: a person aged 65 to 79 with breast cancer.

This chain uses TRBV5-5 with TRBJ2-7, with TRBD2 matching over 13 bases. J lost 3 bases, V lost 6 bases, and 6 bases had no gene match. The CDR3 has 15 residues. Looked up from germline, CDR1 is SGHKS and CDR2 is YYEKEE (reference sequence). Here the CDR3 reads CASTPRTSGSYEQYF. CDR3 DNA: TGTGCCAGCACCCCTAGGACTAGCGGGAGCTACGAGCAGTACTTC.

The chain employs TRBV19 and TRBJ1-4; perhaps TRBD1 as D (6 bases). V shed 3 bases and J shed 7 bases, with 12 bases lying between them. This CDR3 contains 14 residues. CDR1 is LNHDA and CDR2 is SQIVND in the germline V gene (reference sequence). The CDR3 region is CASSIRQGTEKLFF. CDR3 nucleotide sequence: TGTGCCAGTAGTATCAGGCAGGGGACTGAAAAACTGTTTTTT.

The genes are TRBV5-1 and TRBJ1-1, with a tentative D call TRBD1 (6 bases). Trimming took off 4 bases at V and 1 base at J, with 8 bases between the two ends. The germline gives CDR1 SGHRS, CDR2 YFSETQ. CDR3 size: 13 residues. The CDR3 nucleotides are TGCGCCAGCAGCCCGGGACAGAACACTGAAGCTTTCTTT. It specifies CASSPGQNTEAFF.

This chain joins TRBV5-1 and TRBJ1-2; no definite D call. CDR1 and CDR2 from the germline V gene are SGHRS and YFSETQ. This CDR3 contains 14 residues. Trimming left V 0 bases short and J 7 bases short, with 13 bases between. The CDR3: CASSLDPRAGGYTF. For the CDR3, the DNA is TGCGCCAGCAGCTTGGACCCTAGAGCCGGTGGCTACACCTTC.

The J gene is TRBJ1-6, the V gene TRBV5-1; D not resolved. The CDR3 is 18 residues long. The germline V and J ends were trimmed by 0 bases and 0 bases, with 13 bases remaining between them. Germline-derived CDR1 and CDR2 are SGHRS and YFSETQ. The CDR3 spells CASSLVEGRSSYNSPLHF. Written as DNA, the CDR3 is TGCGCCAGCAGCTTGGTAGAGGGCCGGAGCTCCTATAATTCACCCCTCCACTTT.

This clone showed up just a few times. CDR3 sequence reads: CASSVAGGQYYGYTF. CDR3 in DNA: TGTGCCAGCAGCGTAGCTGGGGGACAGTACTATGGCTACACCTTC. The chain employs TRBV9 and TRBJ1-2, with 7 bases that match TRBD1. V shed 0 bases and J 3 bases; nucleotides not matched to a gene: 5. CDR3 length: 15 residues. Looked up from germline, CDR1 is SGDLS and CDR2 is YYNGEE.

This clone has a single count. V usage is TRBV7-9 and J usage is TRBJ2-7; the match to TRBD2 covers 11 bases. Per germline, CDR1 SEHNR and CDR2 FQNEAQ (reference sequence). Unmatched junction bases numbered 5, after V lost 3 bases and J lost 7 bases. This CDR3 comprises 14 residues. This chain's CDR3 is CASSLLAGGSEQYF. The CDR3 nucleotides read TGTGCCAGCAGCTTGCTAGCGGGGGGAAGTGAGCAGTACTTC.

This rearrangement joins TRBV11-1 to TRBJ2-1; no definite D call. V was cut by 6 bases and J by 4 bases, with 7 bases left in between. There are 12 residues in the CDR3. CDR1 and CDR2 (germline): SGHAT, FQDESV (reference sequence). DNA of the CDR3: TGTGCCAGCAGACATTCTTACAATGAGCAGTTCTTC. This encodes CASRHSYNEQFF.

The rearrangement joins TRBV2 to TRBJ1-5; 8 bases align to TRBD1. V lost 8 bases and J lost 2; bases outside the gene matches: 8. The CDR3 sequence is 15 residues long. CDR1 is SNHLY and CDR2 is FYNNEI in the germline V gene. Here the CDR3 reads CASALQTGGNQPQHF. In DNA, the CDR3 is TGTGCCAGCGCGTTACAGACAGGGGGCAATCAGCCCCAGCATTTT.

The chain carries TRBV6-1 and TRBJ1-1; the match to TRBD1 covers 9 bases. The CDR3 is made up of 14 amino acids. Germline V gives CDR1 MNHNS, CDR2 SASEGT. J gave up 3 bases and V 7 bases, and 6 bases lay outside the gene matches. The DNA of the CDR3 is TGTGCCAGCAAGGGGACAGGGTCGTACACTGAAGCTTTCTTT. Amino acids: CASKGTGSYTEAFF.

This chain uses TRBV14 with TRBJ2-1; D is perhaps TRBD2 (5 bases). CDR1 is SGHDN and CDR2 is FVKESK in the germline V gene. Trimming shortened V by 0 bases and J by 2 bases, and 14 bases separated the two germline ends. This CDR3 comprises 17 residues. CDR3 amino acids: CASSQERAGRAYNEQFF. The CDR3 coding sequence is TGTGCCAGCAGCCAAGAGAGGGCTGGCAGAGCCTACAATGAGCAGTTCTTC. The whole variable domain, filled in from reference TRBV14 and TRBJ2-1, reads EAGVTQFPSHSVIEKGQTVTLRCDPISGHDNLYWYRRVMGKEIKFLLHFVKESKQDESGMPNNRFLAERTGGTYSTLKVQPAELEDSGVYFCASSQERAGRAYNEQFFGPGTRLTVL.

This chain uses TRBV10-3 with TRBJ1-2; D possibly corresponds to TRBD1 (6 bases). Germline V gene lookup returns CDR1 ENHRY and CDR2 SYGVKD. The germline V and J ends were trimmed by 1 base and 9 bases, with 18 bases remaining between them. The CDR3 spans 15 residues. CDR3 sequence (DNA): TGTGCCATCAGTGAGTACCGACAGGACGTAGGAAGCTACACCTTC. This translates into CAISEYRQDVGSYTF.

This clone was detected once. The chain recombines TRBV15 with TRBJ2-2; no clear D gene. The germline gives CDR1 LNHNV, CDR2 YYDKDF (reference sequence). V lost 1 base and J 4 bases, leaving 10 bases between the germline ends. The CDR3 covers 15 residues. CDR3 in DNA: TGTGCCACCAGCAGAGCGAGAAGCTTCACCGGGGAGCTGTTTTTT. Amino acid sequence: CATSRARSFTGELFF.

The chain carries TRBV6-5 and TRBJ2-1, with 7 bases identical to TRBD2. The CDR3 is made up of 15 amino acids. V shed 6 bases and J 0 bases; nucleotides not matched to a gene: 5. Germline-derived CDR1 and CDR2 are MNHEY and SVGAGI. CDR3 in amino acids: CASSRGGTSYNEQFF. The CDR3 DNA reads as TGTGCCAGCAGCCGCGGGGGAACCTCCTACAATGAGCAGTTCTTC.

This rearrangement joins TRBV7-2 to TRBJ1-1, with 8 bases lining up with TRBD1. CDR1 and CDR2 from the germline V gene are SGHTA and FQGNSA. V was clipped by 0 bases and J by 8 bases; unmatched bases: 2. The CDR3 totals 13 residues. CDR3 amino acids: CASSLARTGEAFF. The CDR3 DNA reads TGTGCCAGCAGCTTAGCCCGGACAGGGGAAGCTTTCTTT.

The chain carries TRBV5-1 and TRBJ2-3; 11 nucleotides align to TRBD2. CDR1 and CDR2 from the germline V gene are SGHRS and YFSETQ. V was pared by 5 bases and J by 2 bases, with 7 bases of the junction left unmatched. The CDR3 totals 16 residues. The CDR3 sequence is CASSGLAGGITDTQYF. The CDR3 DNA follows: TGCGCCAGCAGTGGGCTAGCGGGGGGTATCACAGATACGCAGTATTTT.

The J gene is TRBJ1-2, the V gene TRBV9; tentative D call: TRBD1 (6 bases). Deletions cut 4 bases from V and 6 bases from J, with 13 bases between. The germline V gene has CDR1 SGDLS and CDR2 YYNGEE. CDR3 length equals 13 residues. In DNA, the CDR3 is TGTGCCAGCAGCCGACAGGAAGGAAATGGCTACACCTTC. This codes for CASSRQEGNGYTF.

This sequence joins TRBV7-8 and TRBJ1-1; tentative D call: TRBD1 (6 bases). The ends were cut back, 4 bases at V and 8 bases at J, with 14 bases in the middle. The CDR3 loop spans 13 amino acids. Germline assignment: CDR1 SGHVS and CDR2 FQNEAQ. CDR3 region: CASSWGGGFEAFF. The CDR3 DNA follows: TGTGCCAGCAGCTGGGGGGGCGGTTTCGAAGCTTTCTTT.

The chain combines TRBV5-8 with TRBJ2-1, with TRBD2 matching 10 bases. V shed 8 bases, J shed 4 bases, and the junction held 3 bases outside the gene matches. CDR1 and CDR2 from the germline V gene are SGHTS and YDEGEE. CDR3 length equals 13 residues. The CDR3 here is CASTGLAYNEQFF. The CDR3 nucleotides read TGTGCCAGTACGGGACTAGCGTACAATGAGCAGTTCTTC.

The rearrangement links TRBV4-2 to TRBJ2-3; 10 bases map to TRBD2. The J segment lost 1 base and the V segment lost 3 bases, leaving 10 bases of the junction unmatched. Germline CDR1 and CDR2: LGHNA and YNFKEQ. The length of the CDR3 is 18 residues. The CDR3 spells CASSQGRGTSGGTDTQYF. For the CDR3, the DNA is TGTGCCAGCAGCCAGGGAAGGGGTACTAGCGGGGGCACAGATACGCAGTATTTT.

The J gene is TRBJ1-1, the V gene TRBV5-6; TRBD1 is a possible D gene (6 bases). Between the trimmed V and J ends, which lost 0 bases and 4 bases, there was a span of 10 bases. The CDR3 has 14 amino acids. Germline CDR1 is SGHDT and CDR2 is YYEEEE. As DNA, the CDR3 is TGTGCCAGCAGCTTGGACAGGGTGGCCACTGAAGCTTTCTTT. This sequence encodes CASSLDRVATEAFF.

This chain connects TRBV10-3 to TRBJ2-1, with TRBD2 matching over 12 bases. V dropped 5 bases and J dropped 8; count of bases not matched to a gene: 4. The CDR3 consists of 14 residues. In germline, CDR1 is ENHRY, CDR2 SYGVKD. The CDR3 region is CAISPSGGAYEQFF. For the CDR3, the DNA is TGTGCCATCAGTCCTAGCGGGGGGGCCTATGAGCAGTTCTTC.

J is TRBJ2-3 and V is TRBV5-1; 9 positions agree with TRBD2. Germline values: CDR1 SGHRS, CDR2 YFSETQ. The junction had 4 bases not matched to a gene; V was cut back by 4 bases and J by 1 base. CDR3 size: 15 residues. CDR3 in DNA: TGCGCCAGCAGCCCCAGGACTAGCGGCACAGATACGCAGTATTTT. Amino acids: CASSPRTSGTDTQYF.

The V call is TRBV18, the J call TRBJ1-2; D might be TRBD1 (5 bases). V lost 3 bases and J 4 bases, leaving 12 bases between the germline ends. Germline lookup yields CDR1 KGHSH and CDR2 LQKENI. The CDR3 covers 14 residues. The DNA for the CDR3 is TGTGCCAGCTCACCCCTTCAGGGCAGCTATGGCTACACCTTC. Its protein product is CASSPLQGSYGYTF.

The chain recombines TRBV18 with TRBJ1-5; possible D gene TRBD1, 6 bases. This CDR3 region has 13 residues. Germline V gene data show CDR1 as KGHSH and CDR2 as LQKENI. Trimming left V 3 bases short and J 5 bases short, with 8 bases between. The CDR3 reads CASSPYRDQPQHF. The CDR3 DNA reads TGTGCCAGCTCACCCTACAGGGATCAGCCCCAGCATTTT.

V gene TRBV7-2 combines with J gene TRBJ2-1, with a weak D call TRBD1 (6 bases). The ends were cut back, 3 bases at V and 6 bases at J, with 15 bases in the middle. CDR1 and CDR2 (germline): SGHTA, FQGNSA. This CDR3 region has 15 residues. The CDR3 nucleotides are TGTGCCAGCAGCTTCGACGGGACACTAACCAATGAGCAGTTCTTC. Encoded protein: CASSFDGTLTNEQFF.

V usage is TRBV19 and J usage is TRBJ2-3, with a tentative D call TRBD1 (6 bases). CDR1 LNHDA and CDR2 SQIVND come from the germline V gene (reference sequence). This CDR3 spans 13 amino acids. V lost 6 bases and J 5 bases, leaving 12 bases between the germline ends. This chain's CDR3 is CASSRQAVDTQYF. Written as DNA, the CDR3 is TGTGCCAGTAGCAGACAGGCTGTAGATACGCAGTATTTT.

This clone was recorded once. The J gene is TRBJ1-1, the V gene TRBV19, with a weak D call TRBD1 (5 bases). V was trimmed by 3 bases and J by 2 bases, leaving 10 bases between them. Germline V gives CDR1 LNHDA, CDR2 SQIVND (reference sequence). The CDR3 length is 14 residues. CDR3 DNA: TGTGCCAGTAGTATCAGACAGTCCAACACTGAAGCTTTCTTT. As protein: CASSIRQSNTEAFF.

This clone was detected a few times. CDR3 residues: CASSTGLAGGLETQYF. CDR3 coding DNA: TGCGCCAGCAGCACGGGACTAGCGGGGGGGCTGGAGACCCAGTACTTC. The chain employs TRBV5-1 and TRBJ2-5; 16 nucleotides agree with TRBD2. V lost 4 bases to trimming and J lost 5 bases; unmatched junction nucleotides: 5. Germline CDR1 reads SGHRS; CDR2 reads YFSETQ. The CDR3 consists of 16 residues.

The chain has TRBV6-5 and TRBJ1-1; 7 nucleotides line up with TRBD1. Germline loops: CDR1 MNHEY, CDR2 SVGAGI. The CDR3 loop spans 16 amino acids. The V segment lost 1 base and the J segment 1 base; nucleotides outside the gene matches: 6. The CDR3 DNA follows: TGTGCCAGCAGTTACTTGACAGGGCGGGGGAACACTGAAGCTTTCTTT. It codes for CASSYLTGRGNTEAFF.